Below, 31 T cell receptor beta chains from the same sample are listed, as sequenced in a study of PD-L1 blockade in urothelial cancer. Time point reported: pretreatment peripheral blood. Repertoires were generated with immunoSEQ multiplex PCR, while TCRdb's copy carries only in-frame clones and drops some. The data show approximately 94,000 clones, roughly 91% seen once. The sample was PBMCs, taken around atezolizumab (anti-PD-L1) treatment. The receptors originated from a man in his sixties with urothelial cancer.

The rearrangement uses TRBV19 and TRBJ1-2, with 9 bases identical to TRBD1. CDR3 length: 14 residues. V shed 5 bases and J 7 bases; nucleotides not matched to a gene: 8. The germline V gene has CDR1 LNHDA and CDR2 SQIVND (reference sequence). The CDR3 protein is CASSLSTGGGGYTF. In DNA, the CDR3 is TGTGCCAGTAGTCTCTCGACAGGGGGTGGTGGCTACACCTTC.

Details on this clone: Sequence at one end of the junction differs from germline and may be a read error. V usage is TRBV9 and J usage is TRBJ2-1; D possibly matches TRBD1 or TRBD2 (6 bases each). This CDR3 has 15 amino acids. The germline CDR1 and CDR2 sequences are SGDLS and YYNGEE. CDR3 amino acids: CASTVGGPHYNEQFF. The DNA for the CDR3 is TGTGCCAGCACCGTAGGGGGGCCCCACTACAATGAGCAGTTCTTC. Combining the CDR3 with reference TRBV9 and TRBJ2-1 gives the whole variable domain DSGVTQTPKHLITATGQRVTLRCSPRSGDLSVYWYQQSLDQGLQFLIQYYNGEERAKGNILERFSAQQFPDLHSELNLSSLELGDSALYFCASTVGGPHYNEQFFGPGTRLTVL.

The chain is built from TRBV7-2 and TRBJ2-5, with a tentative D call TRBD2 (5 bases). Looked up from germline, CDR1 is SGHTA and CDR2 is FQGNSA. The CDR3 spans 15 residues. V lost 5 bases, J lost 4 bases, and 17 bases lay in between. CDR3 sequence: CASSEGGSRGETQYF. The CDR3 DNA sequence: TGTGCCAGCAGCGAGGGCGGCAGTCGCGGAGAGACCCAGTACTTC. The complete variable domain, with remaining parts taken from reference TRBV7-2 and TRBJ2-5, reads GAGVSQSPSNKVTEKGKDVELRCDPISGHTALYWYRQSLGQGLEFLIYFQGNSAPDKSGLPSDRFSAERTGGSVSTLTIQRTQQEDSAVYLCASSEGGSRGETQYFGPGTRLLVL.

The chain has TRBV7-8 and TRBJ1-2; a possible D gene is TRBD1 (6 bases). V dropped 6 bases and J dropped 0 bases, with 11 bases sitting between them. The CDR3 runs 14 residues. Germline loops: CDR1 SGHVS, CDR2 FQNEAQ. This CDR3 reads CASSGRGTNYGYTF. The CDR3 DNA reads TGTGCCAGCAGTGGGAGGGGGACTAACTATGGCTACACCTTC.

The rearrangement links TRBV27 to TRBJ2-7; 8 bases fit TRBD1. CDR3 length: 18 residues. V lost 4 bases, J lost 4 bases, and 18 bases stayed unmatched. Germline CDR1 is MNHEY and CDR2 is SMNVEV (reference sequence). The CDR3 reads CASSSGQGPLLRDYEQYF. The CDR3 DNA sequence: TGTGCCAGCAGTTCCGGACAGGGACCCCTCCTCCGCGATTACGAGCAGTACTTC.

The rearrangement joins TRBV21-1 to TRBJ1-6; the table assigns TRBD1, which was not confirmed against the DNA. TRBV21-1 is tagged as a pseudogene. CDR3 length: 13 residues. The CDR3 spells CASSKTLRAPLHF. The CDR3 DNA is TGTGCCAGCAGCAAAACCCTCAGGGCACCCCTCCACTTT.

The J gene is TRBJ2-1, the V gene TRBV2; perhaps TRBD1 as D (6 bases). The CDR3 length is 13 residues. V lost 4 bases and J lost 10, with 14 bases in between. Germline CDR1 SNHLY, CDR2 FYNNEI. This CDR3 reads CASSAPHQGEQFF. For the CDR3, the DNA is TGTGCCAGCAGTGCCCCCCATCAGGGGGAGCAGTTCTTC.

The CDR3 sequence is CASSDLGTGGMETQYF. DNA for the CDR3: TGTGCCAGCAGTGATCTCGGGACAGGGGGTATGGAGACCCAGTACTTC. The gene calls are TRBV6-1 and TRBJ2-5, with 11 bases aligning to TRBD1. The CDR3 is made up of 16 amino acids. CDR1 and CDR2 (germline): MNHNS, SASEGT. Losses at the gene ends were 3 bases for V and 5 bases for J; bases not matched to a gene: 8.

This chain uses TRBV30 with TRBJ2-4; no firm D call. CDR3 length equals 12 residues. Trimming took 4 bases from V and 0 from J, leaving 4 bases between them. Germline values: CDR1 GTSNPN, CDR2 SVGIG (reference sequence). CDR3 DNA: TGTGCCTGGACCCTAGCCAAAAACATTCAGTACTTC. The encoded protein is CAWTLAKNIQYF. The variable domain in full, completed from reference TRBV30 and TRBJ2-4, reads SQTIHQWPATLVQPVGSPLSLECTVEGTSNPNLYWYRQAAGRGLQLLFYSVGIGQISSEVPQNLSASRPQDRQFILSSKKLLLSDSGFYLCAWTLAKNIQYFGAGTRLSVL.

The chain carries TRBV10-3 and TRBJ1-5; 7 bases match TRBD1. The germline gives CDR1 ENHRY, CDR2 SYGVKD. Unmatched junction bases numbered 8, after V lost 1 base and J lost 5 bases. This CDR3 has 16 amino acids. The CDR3 protein is CAISEYEGGLDQPQHF. The DNA of the CDR3 is TGTGCCATCAGTGAGTATGAAGGGGGCTTAGATCAGCCCCAGCATTTT.

This sequence joins TRBV6-5 and TRBJ1-1, with D possibly TRBD1 on 6 matching bases. The germline CDR1 and CDR2 sequences are MNHEY and SVGAGI. The CDR3 covers 14 residues. Trimming pared 0 bases from V and 5 bases from J, leaving 10 bases between. The CDR3 loop reads CASSYSTGITEAFF. The DNA for the CDR3 is TGTGCCAGCAGTTACTCTACAGGGATAACTGAAGCTTTCTTT.

The chain combines TRBV7-6 with TRBJ2-1, with D tentatively TRBD1 (6 bases). This CDR3 contains 17 residues. With 2 bases removed from V and 4 bases from J, the gap between germline ends came to 18 bases. Germline V gene data show CDR1 as SGHVS and CDR2 as FNYEAQ. The CDR3 reads CASSLLRDGTKYNEQFF. CDR3 sequence (DNA): TGTGCCAGCAGCTTATTAAGAGACGGGACAAAATACAATGAGCAGTTCTTC.

Points on this clone: Other nucleotide sequences from this sample produce the same CDR3. This sequence joins TRBV14 and TRBJ1-1; D gene ambiguous. The CDR3 is made up of 13 amino acids. Trimming removed 6 bases from V and 2 bases from J, with 10 bases in between. Germline V gene sequence: CDR1 SGHDN, CDR2 FVKESK. The CDR3 nucleotides are TGTGCCAGCAGTCGTCAGGAAAACACTGAAGCTTTCTTT. This sequence encodes CASSRQENTEAFF.

The rearrangement links TRBV29-1 to TRBJ2-7; 8 nucleotides align to TRBD1. J gave up 0 bases and V 5 bases, and 6 bases lay outside the gene matches. Germline V CDR1 and CDR2: SQVTM, ANQGSEA. The CDR3 runs 14 residues. This chain's CDR3 is CSVRRTGSSYEQYF. DNA of the CDR3: TGCAGCGTTCGAAGGACAGGGAGCTCCTACGAGCAGTACTTC.

This chain connects TRBV19 to TRBJ2-2, with 7 bases fitting TRBD1. Germline V CDR1 and CDR2: LNHDA, SQIVND (reference sequence). The CDR3 sequence is 15 residues long. With 6 bases clipped from V and 2 bases from J, the junction kept 6 bases outside the gene matches. CDR3 protein: CASRGDRKNTGELFF. Written as DNA, the CDR3 is TGTGCCAGTAGGGGGGACAGAAAAAACACCGGGGAGCTGTTTTTT.

This chain uses TRBV5-1 with TRBJ2-7; possible D gene TRBD2, 6 bases. V dropped 6 bases and J dropped 2 bases, with 15 bases sitting between them. The CDR3 length is 14 residues. CDR1 SGHRS and CDR2 YFSETQ come from the germline V gene. The DNA of the CDR3 is TGCGCCAGCACAGAACGGGGAGGCCCCTACGAGCAGTACTTC. Its translation is CASTERGGPYEQYF.

The rearrangement uses TRBV6-4 and TRBJ1-5; 7 nucleotides match TRBD1. The ends lost 3 bases at V and 5 bases at J; junction bases unmatched: 16. CDR3 length equals 18 residues. Germline CDR1 and CDR2: MRHNA and SNTAGT. CDR3 amino acids: CASSEPTFHRGYDQPQHF. The CDR3 nucleotides read TGTGCCAGCAGTGAACCCACCTTCCACAGGGGATACGATCAGCCCCAGCATTTT.

The gene calls are TRBV19 and TRBJ1-2; no clear D gene. The CDR3 runs 13 residues. CDR1 and CDR2 (germline): LNHDA, SQIVND (reference sequence). Between the trimmed V and J ends, which lost 11 bases and 2 bases, there was a span of 15 bases. Here the CDR3 DNA reads TGTGCCCTTTGGAGCGGCTGGAACTATGGCTACACCTTC. Amino acid sequence: CALWSGWNYGYTF.

V gene TRBV7-6 combines with J gene TRBJ2-7, with 8 positions matching TRBD1. V trimming: 5 bases; J trimming: 2 bases; junction bases outside the gene matches: 5. The germline gives CDR1 SGHVS, CDR2 FNYEAQ. The CDR3 length is 14 residues. The CDR3 DNA reads TGTGCCAGCAGCACCGGGACAGGAACCTACGAGCAGTACTTC. Translated, it gives CASSTGTGTYEQYF.

This sequence joins TRBV15 and TRBJ1-2, with TRBD1 as a possible D gene (5 bases). Germline values: CDR1 LNHNV, CDR2 YYDKDF (reference sequence). The germline V and J ends were trimmed by 0 bases and 0 bases, with 8 bases remaining between them. The CDR3 is 15 amino acids. The CDR3 reads CATSRDLTANYGYTF. CDR3 coding DNA: TGTGCCACCAGCAGAGATTTGACAGCTAACTATGGCTACACCTTC.

This chain connects TRBV10-3 to TRBJ1-1, with unresolved D. Germline V lookup: CDR1 ENHRY, CDR2 SYGVKD. The CDR3 contains 13 residues. Deletions cut 0 bases from V and 4 bases from J, with 6 bases between. Here the CDR3 DNA reads TGTGCCATCAGTGAGTCCACAGCCACTGAAGCTTTCTTT. This encodes CAISESTATEAFF.

The chain joins TRBV7-2 to TRBJ2-5; 9 nucleotides align to TRBD1. The trim removed 5 bases at V and 5 bases at J, leaving 9 bases unmatched. Per the germline V gene, CDR1 is SGHTA and CDR2 is FQGNSA. The CDR3 is 15 amino acids. The CDR3 DNA sequence: TGTGCCAGCAGCCCGGGACAGGGCGGGCGGGAGACCCAGTACTTC. Its protein product is CASSPGQGGRETQYF.

This chain links TRBV7-9 with TRBJ1-3, with 10 positions matching TRBD1. V dropped 5 bases and J dropped 2; count of bases not matched to a gene: 6. CDR1 and CDR2 from the germline V gene are SEHNR and FQNEAQ (reference sequence). The CDR3 consists of 16 residues. CDR3 sequence reads: CASSRTTGGTGNTIYF. DNA for the CDR3: TGTGCCAGCAGCCGTACGACAGGGGGCACTGGAAACACCATATATTTT.

This chain joins TRBV29-1 and TRBJ1-1, with no clear D. V was shortened by 3 bases and J by 7 bases, with 12 bases between the two germline ends. The CDR3 extends over 12 amino acids. The V gene's germline CDR1 is SQVTM and CDR2 ANQGSEA. The CDR3 is CSVDSEGFEAFF. The CDR3 DNA reads as TGCAGCGTTGATTCGGAGGGATTTGAAGCTTTCTTT.

V gene TRBV9 combines with J gene TRBJ2-1, with D tentatively TRBD1 (6 bases). Trimming took 0 bases from V and 7 from J, leaving 17 bases between them. The CDR3 contains 16 residues. The germline CDR1 and CDR2 sequences are SGDLS and YYNGEE. The CDR3 reads CASSVEGGPPGNEQFF. The CDR3 DNA reads as TGTGCCAGCAGCGTAGAAGGGGGTCCTCCTGGGAATGAGCAGTTCTTC. The full variable domain, completed using reference TRBV9 and TRBJ2-1, is DSGVTQTPKHLITATGQRVTLRCSPRSGDLSVYWYQQSLDQGLQFLIQYYNGEERAKGNILERFSAQQFPDLHSELNLSSLELGDSALYFCASSVEGGPPGNEQFFGPGTRLTVL.

The rearrangement joins TRBV30 to TRBJ1-3, with 7 bases aligning to TRBD1. The CDR3 runs to 13 residues. CDR1 and CDR2 from the germline V gene are GTSNPN and SVGIG (reference sequence). Trimming at V came to 5 bases and at J to 5 bases, leaving 6 bases not matched to a gene. The CDR3 sequence: CAWEPGQRNTIYF. CDR3 in DNA: TGTGCCTGGGAACCGGGACAGCGAAACACCATATATTTT.

V is TRBV5-1 and J is TRBJ2-7; D not resolved. This CDR3 region has 15 residues. The germline CDR1 and CDR2 sequences are SGHRS and YFSETQ. V was cut by 4 bases and J by 2 bases, with 16 bases left in between. The CDR3 region is CASSQDPTPTYEQYF. In DNA form, the CDR3 reads TGCGCCAGCAGCCAGGATCCTACTCCTACCTACGAGCAGTACTTC. Drawing the rest from reference TRBV5-1 and TRBJ2-7, the complete variable domain is KAGVTQTPRYLIKTRGQQVTLSCSPISGHRSVSWYQQTPGQGLQFLFEYFSETQRNKGNFPGRFSGRQFSNSRSEMNVSTLELGDSALYLCASSQDPTPTYEQYFGPGTRLTVT.

The V call is TRBV19, the J call TRBJ1-6, with 9 nucleotides matching TRBD1. This CDR3 has 16 residues. CDR1 is LNHDA, CDR2 SQIVND, per germline (reference sequence). V dropped 6 bases and J dropped 0; count of bases not matched to a gene: 3. In DNA form, the CDR3 reads TGTGCCAGTAGGAGGGACAGGGACTCCTATAATTCACCCCTCCACTTT. Amino acid sequence: CASRRDRDSYNSPLHF.

The chain recombines TRBV30 with TRBJ1-2; 7 positions match TRBD1. J was trimmed by 6 bases and V by 2 bases; bases with no gene match: 9. Looked up from germline, CDR1 is GTSNPN and CDR2 is SVGIG (reference sequence). The CDR3 has 14 residues. CDR3 sequence (DNA): TGTGCCTGGAGTAGACAGGGCGGGTGGGATGGCTACACCTTC. The encoded protein is CAWSRQGGWDGYTF.

The chain links TRBV9 to TRBJ1-4; D may be TRBD1 (5 bases). The CDR3 extends over 16 amino acids. Trimming stripped 7 bases from V and 7 bases from J, with 23 bases between. Looked up from germline, CDR1 is SGDLS and CDR2 is YYNGEE. This chain's CDR3 is CASSRSGGVIGEKLFF. CDR3 DNA sequence: TGTGCCAGCTCCCGCTCGGGGGGGGTAATCGGTGAAAAACTGTTTTTT.

The J gene is TRBJ2-3, the V gene TRBV29-1, with 7 bases matching TRBD1. Trimming took 6 bases from V and 5 from J; bases not matched to a gene: 11. There are 14 residues in the CDR3. CDR1 and CDR2 from the germline V gene are SQVTM and ANQGSEA. The CDR3 region has the DNA TGCAGCGTCAGACAGGGAACCTCAGTAGATACGCAGTATTTT. This translates into CSVRQGTSVDTQYF.